Presented here are 9 T cell receptor beta chains from one specimen sequenced in a study of T cell repertoires in cytomegalovirus infection. Each CDR3 protein is one row after TCRdb ran MiXCR on the reads. Of some 800,000 distinct CDR3 sequences in the sample, approximately 32% were seen once. Their target antigens are unknown. This specimen consisted of cultured CD8+ T cells from PBMCs, obtained from culture after CMV antigen stimulation. These receptors were collected from a human donor in good health (CMV status not recorded). Some clones in this sample may be carry-over from other donors' samples.

This sequence joins TRBV11-3 and TRBJ2-5, with D perhaps given as TRBD1 or TRBD2 (5 bases each). Germline-derived CDR1 and CDR2 are SGHNT and YENEEA. The CDR3 is 15 amino acids. Trimming pared 3 bases from V and 2 bases from J, leaving 13 bases between. The CDR3 loop reads CASSLGDGRQETQYF. CDR3 bases: TGTGCCAGCAGCTTGGGGGACGGCCGACAAGAGACCCAGTACTTC.

J is TRBJ1-1 and V is TRBV7-9, with 9 bases fitting TRBD1. With 2 bases clipped from V and 7 bases from J, the junction kept 5 bases outside the gene matches. This CDR3 comprises 14 residues. The germline V gene has CDR1 SEHNR and CDR2 FQNEAQ (reference sequence). The CDR3 protein is CASSLNRGHGEAFF. The CDR3, as DNA: TGTGCCAGCAGCTTAAACAGGGGGCATGGTGAAGCTTTCTTT.

The gene calls are TRBV6-1 and TRBJ2-7; D is perhaps TRBD2 (5 bases). In germline, CDR1 is MNHNS, CDR2 SASEGT. CDR3 length: 14 amino acids. Deletions cut 1 base from V and 0 bases from J, with 7 bases between. The CDR3 here is CASSEVGSSYEQYV. The DNA of the CDR3 is TGTGCCAGCAGTGAAGTGGGGAGCTCCTACGAGCAGTACGTC.

This chain uses TRBV27 with TRBJ2-7; the match to TRBD2 covers 12 bases. CDR1 MNHEY and CDR2 SMNVEV come from the germline V gene (reference sequence). After removal of 0 bases from V and 0 bases from J, the junction contained 6 bases not matched to a gene. The CDR3 is 18 amino acids. CDR3 nucleotides: TGTGCCAGCAGTTTATCGTGGACTAGCGGGGCGAGCTCCTACGAGCAGTACTTC. Protein sequence: CASSLSWTSGASSYEQYF.

The rearrangement joins TRBV2 to TRBJ2-3; D uncertain. V lost 7 bases and J 6 bases, leaving 11 bases between the germline ends. CDR3 length equals 12 residues. Germline CDR1 and CDR2: SNHLY and FYNNEI. CDR3 coding DNA: TGTGCCAGCATAGGGCGGCGGGATACGCAGTATTTT. As protein: CASIGRRDTQYF.

The chain recombines TRBV24-1 with TRBJ2-5, with D perhaps matching TRBD1 (5 bases). Germline CDR1 KGHDR, CDR2 SFDVKD. The CDR3 runs 15 residues. V was cut by 4 bases and J by 0 bases, with 11 bases left in between. CDR3 sequence: CATSDLKTDQETQYF. For the CDR3, the DNA is TGTGCCACCAGTGACCTGAAGACAGACCAAGAGACCCAGTACTTC.

J is TRBJ1-5 and V is TRBV2; D possibly corresponds to TRBD1 (5 bases). Germline V lookup: CDR1 SNHLY, CDR2 FYNNEI. The V end was cut by 4 bases, the J end by 4 bases, with 14 bases between. The CDR3 is 15 amino acids. Here the CDR3 DNA reads TGTGCCAGCAGTGTCAGTCAGGGAAAGAATCAGCCCCAGCATTTT. Protein: CASSVSQGKNQPQHF.

The rearrangement links TRBV20-1 to TRBJ1-6; D is unresolved. Germline loops: CDR1 DFQATT, CDR2 SNEGSKA (reference sequence). CDR3 length equals 14 residues. Trimming took 1 base from V and 2 from J, leaving 6 bases between them. This CDR3 is CSARATAYNSPLHF. CDR3 DNA: TGCAGTGCTAGAGCAACAGCCTATAATTCACCCCTCCACTTT.

In DNA form, the CDR3 reads TGTGCCAGCAGTCCTAGCGGGGCGACCTACGAGCAGTACGTC. As protein: CASSPSGATYEQYV. The rearrangement joins TRBV6-2 or TRBV6-3 to TRBJ2-7; 9 nucleotides align to TRBD2. CDR3 length: 14 residues. CDR1 is MNHEY and CDR2 is SVGEGT in the germline V gene. V lost 5 bases, J lost 2 bases, and 4 bases stayed unmatched.